This passage covers 20 T cell receptor beta chains from one sample sequenced in a study of T cell responses to AZD1222 COVID-19 vaccine. Some clones are missing from TCRdb's copy, which holds only in-frame ones; the method was immunoSEQ multiplex PCR. The sample has some 190,000 clones, approximately 94% seen once; the top ten hold 1.7%. Sequencing used peripheral blood, obtained 28 days after the second dose of the MenACWY control vaccine. These receptors were taken from an adult who received the MenACWY meningococcal vaccine as a control.

The rearrangement joins TRBV5-6 to TRBJ2-3, with D perhaps TRBD2 (7 bases). V was shortened by 4 bases and J by 2 bases, with 14 bases between the two germline ends. Per germline, CDR1 SGHDT and CDR2 YYEEEE. This CDR3 comprises 15 residues. The chain's CDR3 is CASSTAGASTDTQYF. As DNA, the CDR3 is TGTGCCAGCAGCACGGCGGGGGCTTCCACAGATACGCAGTATTTT.

The gene calls are TRBV7-9 and TRBJ1-2, with 9 positions matching TRBD1. The CDR3 contains 16 residues. CDR1 SEHNR and CDR2 FQNEAQ come from the germline V gene (reference sequence). V trimming: 5 bases; J trimming: 4 bases; junction bases outside the gene matches: 11. The CDR3 spells CASSTETGGGGYGYTF. CDR3 DNA: TGTGCCAGCAGCACTGAAACAGGGGGCGGAGGCTATGGCTACACCTTC.

J is TRBJ1-2 and V is TRBV6-5; 8 positions agree with TRBD1. From germline, CDR1 is MNHEY and CDR2 SVGAGI. With V trimmed by 4 bases and J by 3 bases, 1 base remained unmatched. CDR3 length equals 13 residues. As DNA, the CDR3 is TGTGCCAGCAGTTTGACAGGGGACTATGGCTACACCTTC. Its protein is CASSLTGDYGYTF.

The rearrangement uses TRBV7-7 and TRBJ2-2, with D tentatively TRBD1 (6 bases). The germline CDR1 and CDR2 sequences are SSHAT and FNYEAQ (reference sequence). Deletions cut 2 bases from V and 5 bases from J, with 6 bases between. There are 13 residues in the CDR3. DNA for the CDR3: TGTGCCAGCAGCTTACAGGGGACCGGGGAGCTGTTTTTT. This codes for CASSLQGTGELFF.

The CDR3 loop reads CSVESDGNYGYTF. The CDR3 nucleotides are TGCAGCGTTGAATCGGACGGAAACTATGGCTACACCTTC. V and J are TRBV29-1 and TRBJ1-2; no clear D. The CDR3 totals 13 residues. CDR1 SQVTM and CDR2 ANQGSEA come from the germline V gene. V was pared by 2 bases and J by 2 bases, with 9 bases between. The whole variable domain, remainder taken from reference TRBV29-1 and TRBJ1-2, is SAVISQKPSRDICQRGTSLTIQCQVDSQVTMMFWYRQQPGQSLTLIATANQGSEATYESGFVIDKFPISRPNLTFSTLTVSNMSPEDSSIYLCSVESDGNYGYTFGSGTRLTVV.

J is TRBJ2-1 and V is TRBV9; 11 nucleotides align to TRBD2. With 4 bases clipped from V and 0 bases from J, the junction kept 6 bases outside the gene matches. This CDR3 spans 17 amino acids. Per the germline V gene, CDR1 is SGDLS and CDR2 is YYNGEE. The CDR3 sequence is CASSISGGAISYNEQFF. In DNA form, the CDR3 reads TGTGCCAGCAGCATTAGCGGGGGGGCCATCTCCTACAATGAGCAGTTCTTC. Variable domain in full (rest from reference TRBV9 and TRBJ2-1): DSGVTQTPKHLITATGQRVTLRCSPRSGDLSVYWYQQSLDQGLQFLIQYYNGEERAKGNILERFSAQQFPDLHSELNLSSLELGDSALYFCASSISGGAISYNEQFFGPGTRLTVL.

This chain links TRBV12-3 or TRBV12-4 with TRBJ2-7; D perhaps matches TRBD2 (6 bases). CDR3 length: 13 amino acids. Trimming shortened V by 8 bases and J by 3 bases, and 14 bases separated the two germline ends. The CDR3 DNA follows: TGTGCCAGCGGAAGACTAGAAATCTACGAGCAGTACTTC. Translation gives CASGRLEIYEQYF.

The chain combines TRBV5-1 with TRBJ2-5; no firm D call. The CDR3 extends over 13 amino acids. Germline loops: CDR1 SGHRS, CDR2 YFSETQ. V gave up 7 bases and J gave up 6 bases, with 16 bases separating them. CDR3 bases: TGCGCCAGCGCCCACAACCAGAGACAGACCCAGTACTTC. This codes for CASAHNQRQTQYF. The whole variable domain, filled in from reference TRBV5-1 and TRBJ2-5, reads KAGVTQTPRYLIKTRGQQVTLSCSPISGHRSVSWYQQTPGQGLQFLFEYFSETQRNKGNFPGRFSGRQFSNSRSEMNVSTLELGDSALYLCASAHNQRQTQYFGPGTRLLVL.

This clone was seen more than once but under ten times. This chain connects TRBV2 to TRBJ1-5; D remains ambiguous. Germline values: CDR1 SNHLY, CDR2 FYNNEI. CDR3 length: 14 amino acids. Between the trimmed V and J ends, which lost 4 bases and 5 bases, there was a span of 12 bases. The CDR3 region has the DNA TGTGCCAGCAGTGCGACATCGGAGTATCAGCCCCAGCATTTT. As protein: CASSATSEYQPQHF.

The chain carries TRBV29-1 and TRBJ2-1; D gene ambiguous. This CDR3 is 13 amino acids long. Deletions cut 2 bases from V and 9 bases from J, with 14 bases between. From germline, CDR1 is SQVTM and CDR2 ANQGSEA. The CDR3 DNA sequence: TGCAGCGTTGAACGCACTGACAAGGGTGAGCAGTTCTTC. This translates into CSVERTDKGEQFF.

J is TRBJ2-2 and V is TRBV5-6; D not resolved. V lost 3 bases to trimming and J lost 3 bases, with 15 bases between them. This CDR3 has 16 amino acids. Germline values: CDR1 SGHDT, CDR2 YYEEEE. The CDR3 sequence: CASSWGRDRDTGELFF. DNA for the CDR3: TGTGCCAGCAGCTGGGGTCGCGATCGCGACACCGGGGAGCTGTTTTTT. Supplemented by reference TRBV5-6 and TRBJ2-2, the full variable domain reads DAGVTQSPTHLIKTRGQQVTLRCSPKSGHDTVSWYQQALGQGPQFIFQYYEEEERQRGNFPDRFSGHQFPNYSSELNVNALLLGDSALYLCASSWGRDRDTGELFFGEGSRLTVL.

The chain employs TRBV7-9 and TRBJ1-1; no definite D call. CDR3 length equals 14 residues. V was clipped by 0 bases and J by 0 bases, with 5 bases between them. Germline V gene lookup returns CDR1 SEHNR and CDR2 FQNEAQ (reference sequence). The CDR3 coding sequence is TGTGCCAGCAGCTTAGCGCAGATGAACACTGAAGCTTTCTTT. Translating it yields CASSLAQMNTEAFF. The full variable domain, rest sourced from reference TRBV7-9 and TRBJ1-1, is DTGVSQNPRHKITKRGQNVTFRCDPISEHNRLYWYRQTLGQGPEFLTYFQNEAQLEKSRLLSDRFSAERPKGSFSTLEIQRTEQGDSAMYLCASSLAQMNTEAFFGQGTRLTVV.

The chain employs TRBV6-6 and TRBJ1-5; D possibly corresponds to TRBD1 (5 bases). Germline CDR1 is MNHNY and CDR2 is SVGAGI (reference sequence). V was cut by 7 bases and J by 7 bases, with 11 bases left in between. CDR3 length: 12 amino acids. The CDR3 sequence: CASTGEGQPQHF. The CDR3 nucleotides read TGTGCCAGCACGGGGGAGGGCCAGCCCCAGCATTTT.

The chain combines TRBV6-5 with TRBJ2-7; weak D call: TRBD2 (6 bases). There are 16 residues in the CDR3. The germline V gene has CDR1 MNHEY and CDR2 SVGAGI. V shed 0 bases and J shed 2 bases, with 14 bases lying between them. The CDR3 nucleotides are TGTGCCAGCAGTTACTCGAAGGCCGGGGGACCCTACGAGCAGTACTTC. This sequence encodes CASSYSKAGGPYEQYF.

This clone showed up just a few times. The V call is TRBV6-5, the J call TRBJ2-7; 9 nucleotides align to TRBD1. The V and J ends lost 0 bases and 3 bases, in that order; junction bases with no gene match: 6. Germline CDR1 reads MNHEY; CDR2 reads SVGAGI. CDR3 size: 16 residues. CDR3 nucleotides: TGTGCCAGCAGTTACTCGACTGGGACAGGGCTCTACGAGCAGTACTTC. Its translation is CASSYSTGTGLYEQYF.

V and J are TRBV14 and TRBJ1-6; no clear D. V was clipped by 0 bases and J by 0 bases, with 3 bases between them. There are 15 residues in the CDR3. The germline V gene has CDR1 SGHDN and CDR2 FVKESK. CDR3 DNA: TGTGCCAGCAGCCAAGACAGCTCCTATAATTCACCCCTCCACTTT. Its translation is CASSQDSSYNSPLHF.

The chain recombines TRBV30 with TRBJ1-6, with 8 bases identical to TRBD1. The CDR3 runs to 13 residues. In germline, CDR1 is GTSNPN, CDR2 SVGIG (reference sequence). The V and J ends lost 4 bases and 9 bases, in that order; junction bases with no gene match: 5. The CDR3 nucleotides read TGTGCCTGGACCCCAGGGACAGGTTCACCCCTCCACTTT. Amino acids: CAWTPGTGSPLHF.

V is TRBV7-3 and J is TRBJ2-2, with D possibly called TRBD1 or TRBD2 (5 bases each). The CDR3 runs 16 residues. Trimming pared 0 bases from V and 7 bases from J, leaving 15 bases between. The V gene's germline CDR1 is SGHTA and CDR2 FQGTGA. This chain's CDR3 is CASSLTEAGWGGELFF. As DNA, the CDR3 is TGTGCCAGCAGCTTAACGGAGGCAGGGTGGGGCGGGGAGCTGTTTTTT.

V and J are TRBV28 and TRBJ1-4; possibly TRBD1 for D (6 bases). Germline V gene sequence: CDR1 MDHEN, CDR2 SYDVKM. With 6 bases removed from V and 14 bases from J, the gap between germline ends came to 13 bases. This CDR3 spans 11 amino acids. CDR3 bases: TGTGCCAGCAGCACGACAGGAGTGCTGTTTTTT. Translation: CASSTTGVLFF. Full variable domain (outside the CDR3, taken from reference TRBV28 and TRBJ1-4): DVKVTQSSRYLVKRTGEKVFLECVQDMDHENMFWYRQDPGLGLRLIYFSYDVKMKEKGDIPEGYSVSREKKERFSLILESASTNQTSMYLCASSTTGVLFFGSGTQLSVL.

The rearrangement links TRBV27 to TRBJ2-1, with 11 bases aligning to TRBD2. Germline V gene sequence: CDR1 MNHEY, CDR2 SMNVEV (reference sequence). The V and J ends lost 7 bases and 8 bases, in that order; junction bases with no gene match: 7. CDR3 length: 14 amino acids. The CDR3 DNA sequence: TGTGCCAGCACCCTAGCGGGGGGTATAGATGAGCAGTTCTTC. Translated: CASTLAGGIDEQFF.